This TCR beta chain was recovered during a study of T cell responses to AZD1222 COVID-19 vaccine. Study-wide results and limits: A mostly white British donor set with more females was recruited, and clonal diversity was possibly underestimated. The study identified only five or six AZD1222 recipients as seropositive at baseline. Spike-specific TCR breadth and depth went up after people got two AZD1222 doses. There were vaccine-associated CD4 TCRs across spike, dominant at 160-218 and 743-854.

The assay was immunoSEQ multiplex PCR, and TCRdb's table has in-frame clones only and misses some. The profile shows 250,000 or so clones, approximately 95% of them singletons. The germline V gene encodes CDR1 SGHKS and CDR2 YYEKEE (reference sequence). The CDR3 extends over 14 amino acids. Losses at the gene ends were 4 bases for V and 2 bases for J; bases not matched to a gene: 5. Regarding this clone: The antigen is not known.

The sequencing here drew on peripheral blood, taken on day 0 of AZD1222 vaccination. The sequence came from an adult in good health. This sequence joins TRBV5-5 and TRBJ1-1; TRBD1 matches 7 bases. CDR3 bases: TGTGCCAGCAGCCCTGGACAGGTTAACACTGAAGCTTTCTTT. It is translated as CASSPGQVNTEAFF.